The next 26 T cell receptor beta chains were all read from a single sample in a study of blood T cell repertoires in COVID-19. Sequencing used immunoSEQ multiplex PCR; TCRdb keeps in-frame clones, though not all of them. The data hold about 230,000 clones, with 80% to 90% observed a single time. The sample taken for sequencing was peripheral blood. Receptor source: a woman in her 40s who had recovered from COVID-19.

The chain has TRBV2 and TRBJ2-1; the D is unclear. The CDR3 runs to 14 residues. V gave up 5 bases and J gave up 8 bases, with 16 bases separating them. Germline CDR1 SNHLY, CDR2 FYNNEI. The CDR3 protein is CASSPLISTDEQFF. CDR3 sequence (DNA): TGTGCCAGCAGTCCTTTGATATCTACTGATGAGCAGTTCTTC. The variable domain in full, with the rest retrieved from reference TRBV2 and TRBJ2-1, is EPEVTQTPSHQVTQMGQEVILRCVPISNHLYFYWYRQILGQKVEFLVSFYNNEISEKSEIFDDQFSVERPDGSNFTLKIRSTKLEDSAMYFCASSPLISTDEQFFGPGTRLTVL.

The CDR3 DNA follows: TGTGCCAGCAGCTTACTACAGGGAAACTATGGCTACACCTTC. This translates into CASSLLQGNYGYTF. The rearrangement joins TRBV7-2 to TRBJ1-2; a possible D gene is TRBD1 (6 bases). Trimming cost V 2 bases and J 2 bases, with 9 bases left between them. CDR1 is SGHTA and CDR2 is FQGNSA in the germline V gene. The CDR3 sequence is 14 residues long.

For this clone: With a much larger clone just one base away, this may be a read error. Other DNA sequences within the sample encode an identical CDR3. V gene TRBV3-1 (or the pseudogene TRBV3-2) combines with J gene TRBJ2-3; 9 nucleotides agree with TRBD1. V gave up 4 bases and J gave up 3 bases; unmatched junction bases: 2. The CDR3 has 14 amino acids. Germline V gives CDR1 LGHDT, CDR2 YNNKEL (reference sequence). The CDR3 coding sequence is TGTGCCAGCAGCCTTGGACAGGGGACAGATACGCAGTATTTT. This translates into CASSLGQGTDTQYF.

The chain uses TRBV12-3 or TRBV12-4 and TRBJ1-1; a possible D gene is TRBD1 (5 bases). The CDR3 contains 11 residues. V was clipped by 4 bases and J by 9 bases, with 9 bases between them. The CDR3 DNA sequence: TGTGCCAGCAGTTCAGGGAATCAAGCTTTCTTT. Translated: CASSSGNQAFF.

This clone has only one observation. The rearrangement joins TRBV5-4 to TRBJ2-3; D may be TRBD1 (5 bases). The CDR3 totals 16 residues. Germline V CDR1 and CDR2: SGHNT, YYREEE (reference sequence). V was shortened by 2 bases and J by 6 bases, with 19 bases between the two germline ends. The chain's CDR3 is CASSFKRTNNLDTQYF. The CDR3 DNA is TGTGCCAGCAGCTTCAAGAGGACAAATAACCTCGATACGCAGTATTTT.

Comments on this clone: No DNA is shown, since the ends of the CDR3 on it are uncertain; the CDR3 is the one TCRdb lists. The gene calls are TRBV15 and TRBJ2-2; the DNA was not used to check the table's D call, TRBD1. Looked up from germline, CDR1 is LNHNV and CDR2 is YYDKDF (reference sequence). The CDR3 totals 13 residues, both ends included. This CDR3 is CATSILGSGELFF.

The gene calls are TRBV6-2 or TRBV6-3 and TRBJ1-2; D is ambiguous. Germline CDR1 reads MNHEY; CDR2 reads SVGEGT. V lost 3 bases to trimming and J lost 6 bases, with 8 bases between them. This CDR3 region has 12 residues. CDR3 in amino acids: CASSYGVDGYTF. CDR3 sequence (DNA): TGTGCCAGCAGTTATGGAGTCGATGGCTACACCTTC.

The CDR3 protein is CATSDWGTSDQETQYF. The CDR3 DNA sequence: TGTGCCACCAGTGATTGGGGGACTAGCGACCAAGAGACCCAGTACTTC. V and J are TRBV24-1 and TRBJ2-5; 10 positions agree with TRBD2. Germline lookup yields CDR1 KGHDR and CDR2 SFDVKD. The CDR3 covers 16 residues. V was pared by 2 bases and J by 0 bases, with 2 bases of the junction left unmatched.

This clone was recorded a few times. The rearrangement links TRBV5-1 to TRBJ2-3, with 7 bases fitting TRBD1. The CDR3 covers 15 residues. CDR1 is SGHRS and CDR2 is YFSETQ in the germline V gene. With 0 bases clipped from V and 2 bases from J, the junction kept 3 bases outside the gene matches. The CDR3 DNA reads as TGCGCCAGCAGCTTGGGACAGGGTCTCACAGATACGCAGTATTTT. This codes for CASSLGQGLTDTQYF.

The chain is built from TRBV10-3 and TRBJ1-5; possible D gene TRBD1, 6 bases. V lost 3 bases and J lost 5, with 17 bases in between. Germline V gene lookup returns CDR1 ENHRY and CDR2 SYGVKD. This CDR3 region has 16 residues. CDR3 loop: CAISDSDRFVDQPQHF. The CDR3 DNA follows: TGTGCCATCAGTGACTCCGACAGGTTCGTCGATCAGCCCCAGCATTTT.

This chain links TRBV11-2 with TRBJ2-1, with TRBD2 identical over 7 bases. The germline CDR1 and CDR2 sequences are SGHAT and FQNNGV. This CDR3 region has 15 residues. J lost 7 bases, V lost 4 bases, and 10 bases had no gene match. The CDR3 spells CASSSEAGLGNEQFF. CDR3 nucleotides: TGTGCCAGCAGCTCCGAAGCGGGGTTAGGGAATGAGCAGTTCTTC.

A few counts support this clone. The chain has TRBV19 and TRBJ1-5; D uncertain. The CDR3 is 12 residues long. V was trimmed by 2 bases and J by 6 bases, leaving 5 bases between them. The germline CDR1 and CDR2 sequences are LNHDA and SQIVND (reference sequence). The CDR3, as DNA: TGTGCCAGTAGTATACGGGGTCAGCCCCAGCATTTT. This encodes CASSIRGQPQHF.

The chain carries TRBV28 and TRBJ2-3; 12 nucleotides match TRBD2. Germline CDR1 and CDR2: MDHEN and SYDVKM. V was clipped by 8 bases and J by 5 bases; unmatched bases: 5. CDR3 length: 14 residues. CDR3 sequence: CASRTSGAGDTQYF. The CDR3 region has the DNA TGTGCCAGCCGGACTAGCGGGGCTGGAGATACGCAGTATTTT.

V and J are TRBV19 and TRBJ2-1; 9 nucleotides agree with TRBD1. This CDR3 has 15 amino acids. The germline V gene encodes CDR1 LNHDA and CDR2 SQIVND (reference sequence). The junction had 4 bases not matched to a gene; V was cut back by 7 bases and J by 0 bases. This chain's CDR3 is CASKVTGGSYNEQFF. The CDR3 bases are TGTGCCAGTAAAGTGACAGGGGGCTCCTACAATGAGCAGTTCTTC.

The chain joins TRBV30 to TRBJ1-6; D remains unclear. Germline V gene sequence: CDR1 GTSNPN, CDR2 SVGIG (reference sequence). CDR3 size: 14 residues. V lost 0 bases to trimming and J lost 6 bases, with 9 bases between them. The CDR3 DNA reads TGTGCCTGGAGTGTACTGACAACTAATTCACCCCTCCACTTT. It encodes CAWSVLTTNSPLHF.

Concerning this clone: Mismatch with germline at one junction end may stem from a read error. The gene calls are TRBV6-1 and TRBJ2-3; possible D gene TRBD2, 6 bases. The CDR3 length is 15 residues. The germline gives CDR1 MNHNS, CDR2 SASEGT. Here the CDR3 reads CASSKAAGPTDTQYF. CDR3 bases: TGTGCCAGCAGTAAAGCCGCGGGGCCCACAGATACGCAGTATTTT.

The genes are TRBV2 and TRBJ1-4; possible D gene TRBD1, 5 bases. V was shortened by 2 bases and J by 8 bases, with 12 bases between the two germline ends. Germline V gene sequence: CDR1 SNHLY, CDR2 FYNNEI. This CDR3 region has 14 residues. The CDR3: CASSETGEGEKLFF. CDR3 coding DNA: TGTGCCAGCAGTGAAACGGGGGAGGGAGAAAAACTGTTTTTT. The full variable domain, its missing parts supplied by reference TRBV2 and TRBJ1-4, is EPEVTQTPSHQVTQMGQEVILRCVPISNHLYFYWYRQILGQKVEFLVSFYNNEISEKSEIFDDQFSVERPDGSNFTLKIRSTKLEDSAMYFCASSETGEGEKLFFGSGTQLSVL.

The table lists this clone with a count of one. This sequence joins TRBV18 and TRBJ2-1, with 8 bases identical to TRBD1. The V gene's germline CDR1 is KGHSH and CDR2 LQKENI. With 2 bases clipped from V and 6 bases from J, the junction kept 0 bases outside the gene matches. The CDR3 covers 13 residues. CDR3: CASSPTGGNEQFF. The CDR3 DNA reads as TGTGCCAGCTCACCAACAGGGGGCAATGAGCAGTTCTTC.

This rearrangement joins TRBV20-1 to TRBJ1-2; D possibly corresponds to TRBD1 (5 bases). The V gene lost 6 bases and the J gene lost 5 bases, with 10 bases spanning the gap. CDR3 length equals 11 residues. Germline CDR1 reads DFQATT; CDR2 reads SNEGSKA (reference sequence). The chain's CDR3 is CSAEGMYGYTF. The CDR3 coding sequence is TGCAGTGCGGAGGGGATGTATGGCTACACCTTC.

The CDR3 bases are TGTGCCAGCAGTGATATCGGGGGGAACACTGAAGCTTTCTTT. It encodes CASSDIGGNTEAFF. This chain uses TRBV6-1 with TRBJ1-1; D is perhaps TRBD1 (5 bases). The V gene's germline CDR1 is MNHNS and CDR2 SASEGT. Trimming cost V 3 bases and J 1 base, with 9 bases left between them. There are 14 residues in the CDR3.

As to this clone: This same CDR3 is encoded by further DNA sequences in the sample. CDR3 in DNA: TGTGCCACCAGCAGAGACCGAGGCTACGAGCAGTACTTC. This codes for CATSRDRGYEQYF. The chain uses TRBV15 and TRBJ2-7; D remains ambiguous. CDR3 size: 13 residues. CDR1 is LNHNV and CDR2 is YYDKDF in the germline V gene (reference sequence). Trimming cost V 0 bases and J 3 bases, with 6 bases left between them.

A note on this clone: At one end the junction does not follow the germline gene, possibly because of a read error. The chain uses TRBV20-1 and TRBJ2-1; 7 bases agree with TRBD2. From germline, CDR1 is DFQATT and CDR2 SNEGSKA (reference sequence). The CDR3 runs 10 residues. The CDR3 loop reads CSAVAPTSVF. The CDR3 coding sequence is TGCAGTGCTGTAGCCCCAACTAGCGTCTTC.

This clone was detected only once. For the CDR3, the DNA is TGTGCCAGCAGTTTTTACGGTCGTTTCGAGAGCTACTACGAGCAGTACTTC. Translating it yields CASSFYGRFESYYEQYF. The J gene is TRBJ2-7, the V gene TRBV27; D is uncertain. Germline loops: CDR1 MNHEY, CDR2 SMNVEV (reference sequence). Between the trimmed V and J ends, which lost 3 bases and 3 bases, there was a span of 21 bases. The CDR3 is 17 residues long.

The chain combines TRBV19 with TRBJ1-5; no clear D. Germline V CDR1 and CDR2: LNHDA, SQIVND (reference sequence). Trimming removed 3 bases at V and 5 bases at J, with 14 bases between. The CDR3 consists of 15 residues. The CDR3 nucleotides read TGTGCCAGTAGTATCGGCTTTGGAGGGCATCAGCCCCAGCATTTT. It specifies CASSIGFGGHQPQHF.

About this clone itself: Germline and junction disagree at one end, which may indicate a read error. This sequence joins TRBV6-5 and TRBJ1-3, with D perhaps TRBD1 (6 bases). Germline V CDR1 and CDR2: MNHEY, SVGAGI. The CDR3 is made up of 14 amino acids. The CDR3 DNA reads as TGTACCAGCAGTCTAGAAGGACAGTTTAACACCATATATTTT. Translating gives CTSSLEGQFNTIYF.

V gene TRBV15 combines with J gene TRBJ1-5; weak D call: TRBD1 (6 bases). V dropped 4 bases and J dropped 4 bases, with 17 bases sitting between them. The CDR3 has 16 amino acids. Germline V gene lookup returns CDR1 LNHNV and CDR2 YYDKDF (reference sequence). CDR3 sequence: CATSTPRGARNQPQHF. In nucleotides, the CDR3 is TGTGCCACCAGCACACCCCGGGGGGCGAGGAATCAGCCCCAGCATTTT.